What follows are 15 T cell receptor beta chains derived from one specimen sequenced in a study of CD8 T cells in ankylosing spondylitis. The antigens of these receptors remain unknown. TCRdb analysed the 5' RACE reads with MiXCR anew, one entry per CDR3 protein. The sample carries approximately 440,000 distinct CDR3 sequences, over 15% recorded once. The study's findings and limits: A motif of 8 or 9 highly homologous TCR beta variants was seen as apparently characteristic of ankylosing spondylitis blood.

Sequencing was performed on blood, either unsorted or a sorted T cell fraction (not recorded which). These receptors all stem from a male donor with ankylosing spondylitis.

This clonotype was counted between two and nine times. The J gene is TRBJ2-5, the V gene TRBV12-3 or TRBV12-4; 11 nucleotides agree with TRBD2. Germline trimming cut 7 bases from V and 5 bases from J; bases unmatched to any gene: 12. CDR3 size: 16 residues. The CDR3 protein is CASTPGSGRAGETQYF. The CDR3 nucleotides are TGTGCCAGCACCCCGGGTAGCGGGAGGGCCGGTGAGACCCAGTACTTC.

This clonotype has a handful of counts. The rearrangement uses TRBV28 and TRBJ2-3; no firm D call. Germline assignment: CDR1 MDHEN and CDR2 SYDVKM. The CDR3 is 13 amino acids. The ends were cut back, 3 bases at V and 6 bases at J, with 10 bases in the middle. The CDR3 loop is CASSLKGWDTQYF. CDR3 in DNA: TGTGCCAGCAGTTTGAAGGGTTGGGATACGCAGTATTTT.

This clonotype occurred many times. One junction end disagrees with the germline gene, perhaps due to a read error. The rearrangement joins TRBV20-1 to TRBJ2-6; D gene uncertain. The CDR3 has 14 residues. In germline, CDR1 is DFQATT, CDR2 SNEGSKA (reference sequence). CDR3 bases: TGCAGTGCTGGAGAAACCTCTGGGGCCAACGTCCTGACTTTC. Amino acids: CSAGETSGANVLTF.

This clonotype was seen ten or more times. The chain combines TRBV4-3 with TRBJ2-3; no definite D call. Trimming cost V 1 base and J 2 bases, with 10 bases left between them. Looked up from germline, CDR1 is LGHNA and CDR2 is YSLEER. This CDR3 has 15 residues. The chain's CDR3 is CASSQVPRATDTQYF. As DNA, the CDR3 is TGCGCCAGCAGCCAAGTTCCCCGGGCCACAGATACGCAGTATTTT.

This clonotype has a handful of counts. The gene calls are TRBV6-1 and TRBJ1-4; 8 bases align to TRBD1. J gave up 8 bases and V 6 bases, and 11 bases lay outside the gene matches. Germline V gene data show CDR1 as MNHNS and CDR2 as SASEGT. The length of the CDR3 is 15 residues. CDR3 coding DNA: TGTGCCAGCAGGATCCAGGGGGCGCCGGTCGAAAAACTGTTTTTT. Encoded protein: CASRIQGAPVEKLFF.

The V gene is TRBV14, the J gene TRBJ2-7; D is possibly TRBD1 (5 bases). V shed 4 bases and J shed 6 bases, with 16 bases lying between them. CDR1 is SGHDN and CDR2 is FVKESK in the germline V gene. The CDR3 covers 14 residues. The chain's CDR3 is CASSPGQGWGEQYF. CDR3 nucleotides: TGTGCCAGCAGCCCCGGCCAGGGTTGGGGCGAGCAGTACTTC.

The chain uses TRBV4-3 and TRBJ2-3; D gene uncertain. The CDR3 spans 15 residues. The germline CDR1 and CDR2 sequences are LGHNA and YSLEER. Trimming took off 3 bases at V and 2 bases at J, with 12 bases between the two ends. The CDR3 DNA sequence: TGCGCCAGCAGCCAGGAAGGCTTGTACACAGATACGCAGTATTTT. It specifies CASSQEGLYTDTQYF.

V is TRBV5-6 and J is TRBJ2-1; 10 positions match TRBD2. Germline V CDR1 and CDR2: SGHDT, YYEEEE. This CDR3 contains 18 residues. Trimming at V came to 2 bases and at J to 0 bases, leaving 8 bases not matched to a gene. DNA for the CDR3: TGTGCCAGCAGCTTCCCTTCACTAGCGGGGAGCTCCTACAATGAGCAGTTCTTC. This translates into CASSFPSLAGSSYNEQFF.

The gene calls are TRBV6-5 and TRBJ2-1, with TRBD1 as a possible D gene (5 bases). Germline V gene data show CDR1 as MNHEY and CDR2 as SVGAGI. V was pared by 0 bases and J by 8 bases, with 20 bases between. This CDR3 comprises 17 residues. CDR3 loop: CASSYSSQGSFGDEQFF. The CDR3 nucleotides read TGTGCCAGCAGTTACTCGTCCCAGGGCAGCTTTGGGGATGAGCAGTTCTTC.

This clonotype was recorded a few times. V and J are TRBV20-1 and TRBJ2-7; D ambiguous. There are 14 residues in the CDR3. Trimming removed 0 bases at V and 2 bases at J, with 11 bases between. Germline lookup yields CDR1 DFQATT and CDR2 SNEGSKA (reference sequence). CDR3 coding DNA: TGCAGTGCTAGAGATCCCGACGTTACCTACGAGCAGTACTTC. It yields the protein CSARDPDVTYEQYF.

CDR3 sequence (DNA): TGTGCCACCACAGGGGAGAACAATGAGCAGTTCTTC. This translates into CATTGENNEQFF. The chain carries TRBV18 and TRBJ2-1, with 7 bases matching TRBD1. The germline CDR1 and CDR2 sequences are KGHSH and LQKENI. After removal of 10 bases from V and 5 bases from J, the junction contained 5 bases not matched to a gene. The CDR3 is made up of 12 amino acids.

A note on this clonotype: A read error is possible here, since a much larger clone lies one base away. The chain joins TRBV15 to TRBJ2-3; either TRBD1 or TRBD2 may supply D (5 bases each). Trimming left V 0 bases short and J 0 bases short, with 16 bases between. Germline lookup yields CDR1 LNHNV and CDR2 YYDKDF (reference sequence). The CDR3 extends over 18 amino acids. The CDR3 is CATSRDQAGRTSTDTQYF. The CDR3 nucleotides are TGTGCCACCAGCAGAGATCAGGCAGGGAGAACTAGCACAGATACGCAGTATTTT.

This clonotype was seen more than once but under ten times. This chain joins TRBV11-3 and TRBJ1-2; possibly TRBD1 for D (6 bases). CDR3 length equals 16 residues. V gave up 10 bases and J gave up 6 bases, with 27 bases separating them. Germline values: CDR1 SGHNT, CDR2 YENEEA. Here the CDR3 DNA reads TGTGCCACCACCGGTACGGGCTACAGGGCAAAAGATGGCTACACCTTC. It codes for CATTGTGYRAKDGYTF.

The chain recombines TRBV3-1 with TRBJ2-3; a possible D gene is TRBD2 (7 bases). Per the germline V gene, CDR1 is LGHDT and CDR2 is YNNKEL (reference sequence). This CDR3 has 15 residues. With 1 base removed from V and 2 bases from J, the gap between germline ends came to 10 bases. CDR3 region: CASSQVAGATDTQYF. DNA of the CDR3: TGTGCCAGCAGCCAAGTGGCGGGGGCCACAGATACGCAGTATTTT.

V is TRBV20-1 and J is TRBJ1-5; no clear D gene. Germline CDR1 reads DFQATT; CDR2 reads SNEGSKA (reference sequence). The CDR3 sequence is 13 residues long. Trimming pared 5 bases from V and 9 bases from J, leaving 17 bases between. CDR3 protein: CSAPSESGWPQHF. The CDR3 DNA reads TGCAGTGCTCCCTCGGAGAGTGGATGGCCCCAGCATTTT.